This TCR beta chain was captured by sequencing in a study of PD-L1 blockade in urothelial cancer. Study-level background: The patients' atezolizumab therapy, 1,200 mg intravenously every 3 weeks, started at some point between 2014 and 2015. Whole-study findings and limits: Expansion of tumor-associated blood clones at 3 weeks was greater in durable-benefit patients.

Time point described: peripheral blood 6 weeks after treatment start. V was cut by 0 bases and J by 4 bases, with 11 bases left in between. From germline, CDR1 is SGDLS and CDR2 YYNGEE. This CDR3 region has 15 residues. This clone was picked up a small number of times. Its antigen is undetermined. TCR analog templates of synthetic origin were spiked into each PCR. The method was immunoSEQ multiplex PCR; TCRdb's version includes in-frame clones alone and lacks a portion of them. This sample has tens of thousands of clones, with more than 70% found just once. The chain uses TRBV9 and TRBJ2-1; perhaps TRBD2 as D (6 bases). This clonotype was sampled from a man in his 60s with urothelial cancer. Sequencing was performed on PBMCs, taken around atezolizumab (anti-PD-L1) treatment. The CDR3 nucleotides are TGTGCCAGCAGCGTAGAGGCGGGACGGTACAATGAGCAGTTCTTC. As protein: CASSVEAGRYNEQFF.